This TCR beta chain was obtained from a study of blood T cell repertoires in COVID-19. At the level of the study: Specimens from acute and convalescent COVID-19 originated in the United States, Italy and Spain. Sources were T cells, B-cell-depleted T cells, or PBMCs; the material itself was cDNA or gDNA.

Seattle enrolled patients during active infection and tracked them longitudinally. Methods used by the authors: Reference gene primer amplification gave nucleated cell count estimates. Profiled with immunoSEQ multiplex PCR; TCRdb holds only in-frame clones, not every one. V and J calls and clone size are copied from that table; D and trimming were computed from the DNA. The sample records roughly 390,000 clones, more than 75% being singletons. Trimming removed 4 bases at V and 0 bases at J, with 2 bases between. The CDR3 is made up of 13 amino acids. CDR1 is SGHRS and CDR2 is YFSETQ in the germline V gene.

The rearrangement joins TRBV5-1 to TRBJ2-6, with D hard to call. The sequencing input was peripheral blood. The clonotype was recovered from a woman aged 25-40 years with COVID-19, enrolled during active disease. As DNA, the CDR3 is TGCGCCAGCAGCCTCTCTGGGGCCAACGTCCTGACTTTC. Encoded protein: CASSLSGANVLTF.